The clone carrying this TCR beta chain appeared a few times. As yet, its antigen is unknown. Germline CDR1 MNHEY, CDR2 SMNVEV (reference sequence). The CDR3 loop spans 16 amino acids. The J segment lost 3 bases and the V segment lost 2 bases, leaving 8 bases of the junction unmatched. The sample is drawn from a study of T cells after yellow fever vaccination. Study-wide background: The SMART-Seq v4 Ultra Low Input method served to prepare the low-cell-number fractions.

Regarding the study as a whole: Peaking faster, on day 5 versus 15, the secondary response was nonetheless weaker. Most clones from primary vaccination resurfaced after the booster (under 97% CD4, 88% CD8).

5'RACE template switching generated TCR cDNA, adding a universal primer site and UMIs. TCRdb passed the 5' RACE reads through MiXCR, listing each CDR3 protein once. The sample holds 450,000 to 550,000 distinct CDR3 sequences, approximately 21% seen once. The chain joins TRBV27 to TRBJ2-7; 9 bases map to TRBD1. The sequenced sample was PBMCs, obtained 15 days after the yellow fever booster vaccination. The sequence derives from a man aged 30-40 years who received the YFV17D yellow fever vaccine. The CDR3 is CASSLRTGANLYEQYF. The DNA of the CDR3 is TGTGCCAGCAGTTTAAGGACAGGGGCGAATCTCTACGAGCAGTACTTC.